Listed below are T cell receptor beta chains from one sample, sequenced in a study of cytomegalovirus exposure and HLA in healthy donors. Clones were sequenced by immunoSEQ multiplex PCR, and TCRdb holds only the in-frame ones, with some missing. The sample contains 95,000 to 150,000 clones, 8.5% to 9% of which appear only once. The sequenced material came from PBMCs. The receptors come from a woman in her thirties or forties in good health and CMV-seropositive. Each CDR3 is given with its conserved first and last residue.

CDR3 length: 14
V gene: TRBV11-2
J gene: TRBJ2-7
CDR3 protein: CASSFDSSGYEQYF

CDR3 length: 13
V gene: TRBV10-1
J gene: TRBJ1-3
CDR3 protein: CASSEGQGNTIYF

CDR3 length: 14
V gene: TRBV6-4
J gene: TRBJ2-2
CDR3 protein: CASSDSGNTGELFF

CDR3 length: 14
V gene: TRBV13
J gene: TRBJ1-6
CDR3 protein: CASSIARNRGAVHF

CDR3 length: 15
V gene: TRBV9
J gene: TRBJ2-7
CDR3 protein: CASSVDGGRFYEQYF

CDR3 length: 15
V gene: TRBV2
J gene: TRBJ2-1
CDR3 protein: CASKEGGGPYNEQFF

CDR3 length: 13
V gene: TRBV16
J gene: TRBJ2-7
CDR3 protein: CASSFSQGNEQYF

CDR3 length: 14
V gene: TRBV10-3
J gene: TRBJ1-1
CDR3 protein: CAISAPGQYTEAFF

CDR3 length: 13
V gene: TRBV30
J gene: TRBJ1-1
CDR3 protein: CAINTGVYTEAFF

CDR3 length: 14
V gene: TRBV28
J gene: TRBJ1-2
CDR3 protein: CASSSPTGKDGYTF

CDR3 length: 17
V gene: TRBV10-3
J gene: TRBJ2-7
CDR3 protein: CAISDPRRREGSYEQYF

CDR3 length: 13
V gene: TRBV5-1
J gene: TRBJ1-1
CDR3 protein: CASSHDLNTEAFF

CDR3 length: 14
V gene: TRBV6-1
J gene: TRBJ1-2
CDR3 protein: CASSVGQLGYGYTF

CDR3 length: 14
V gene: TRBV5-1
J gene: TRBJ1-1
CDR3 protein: CASSPLGGRAEAFF

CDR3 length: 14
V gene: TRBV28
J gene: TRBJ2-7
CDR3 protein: CASSYGTGGYEQYF

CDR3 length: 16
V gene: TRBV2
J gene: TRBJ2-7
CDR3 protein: CASSVGPGQGSYEQYF

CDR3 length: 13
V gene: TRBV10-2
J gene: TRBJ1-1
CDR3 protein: CASRRQVRTEAFF

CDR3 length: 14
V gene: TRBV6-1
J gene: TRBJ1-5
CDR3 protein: CATRDRGPLRPQHF

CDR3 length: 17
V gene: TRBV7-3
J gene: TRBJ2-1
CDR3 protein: CASSSALLGASYNEQFF

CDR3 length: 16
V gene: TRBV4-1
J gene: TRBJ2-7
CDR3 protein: CASSQVGGRATYEQYF

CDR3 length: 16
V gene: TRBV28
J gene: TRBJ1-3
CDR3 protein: CASSRAPGTSGNTIYF

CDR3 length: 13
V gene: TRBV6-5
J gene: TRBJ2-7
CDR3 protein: CASSSPVAYEQYF

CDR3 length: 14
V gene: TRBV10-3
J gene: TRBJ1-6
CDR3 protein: CAISEGQGNSPLHF

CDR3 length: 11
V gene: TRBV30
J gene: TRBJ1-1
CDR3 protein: CAWDRGGEAFF

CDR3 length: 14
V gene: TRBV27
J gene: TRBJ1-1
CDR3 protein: CASSVGQRALEAFF

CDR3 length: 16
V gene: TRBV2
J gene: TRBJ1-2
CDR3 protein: CASSNKGGQGIYGYTF

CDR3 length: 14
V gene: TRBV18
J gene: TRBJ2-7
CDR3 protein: CASSLEGVAYEQYF

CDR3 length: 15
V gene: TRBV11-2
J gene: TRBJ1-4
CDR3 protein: CASSLEGATNEKLFF

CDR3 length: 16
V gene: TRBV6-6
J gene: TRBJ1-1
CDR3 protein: CASSKRQGARRTEAFF

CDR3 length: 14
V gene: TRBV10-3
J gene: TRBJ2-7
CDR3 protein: CAISPGQGDWEQYF

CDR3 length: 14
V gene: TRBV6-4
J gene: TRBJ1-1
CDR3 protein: CASSQTGLNTEAFF

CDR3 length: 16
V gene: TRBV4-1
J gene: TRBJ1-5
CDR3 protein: CASSLGTPVGNQPQHF

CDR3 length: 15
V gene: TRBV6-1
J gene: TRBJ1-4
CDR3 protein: CASSTTQIEGEKLFF

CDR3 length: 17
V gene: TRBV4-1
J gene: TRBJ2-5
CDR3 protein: CASSQDWRRGRGETQYF

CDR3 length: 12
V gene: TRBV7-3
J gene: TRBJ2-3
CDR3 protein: CASSLAGTGQYF

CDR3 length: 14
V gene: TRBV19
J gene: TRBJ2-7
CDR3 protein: CASSWARGNYEQYF

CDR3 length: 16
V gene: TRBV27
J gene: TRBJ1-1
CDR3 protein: CASSFSGQGFSTEAFF

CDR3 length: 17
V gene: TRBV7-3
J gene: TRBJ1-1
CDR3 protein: CASSLSGTGQGNTEAFF

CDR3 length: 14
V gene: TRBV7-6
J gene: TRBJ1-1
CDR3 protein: CASSAGQGVTEAFF

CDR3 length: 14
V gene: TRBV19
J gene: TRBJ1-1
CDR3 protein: CASSPGQLSTEAFF

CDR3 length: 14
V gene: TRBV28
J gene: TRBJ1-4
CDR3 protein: CASRKTGEMKNCFF

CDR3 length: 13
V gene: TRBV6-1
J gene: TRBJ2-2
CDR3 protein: CASKRRGTGELFF

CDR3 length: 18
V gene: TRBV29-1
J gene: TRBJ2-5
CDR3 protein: CSVTRPLLAGVPGETQYF

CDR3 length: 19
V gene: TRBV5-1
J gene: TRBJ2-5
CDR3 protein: CASSPLYGRTSGVKETQYF

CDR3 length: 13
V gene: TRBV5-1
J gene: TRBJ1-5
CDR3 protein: CASSLGPREPQHF

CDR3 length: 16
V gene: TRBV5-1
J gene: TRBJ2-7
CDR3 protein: CASSLDGQGENYEQYF

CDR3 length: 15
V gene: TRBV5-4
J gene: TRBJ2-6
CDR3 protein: CASSLQGAGANVLTF

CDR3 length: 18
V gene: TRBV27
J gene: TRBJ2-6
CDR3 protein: CASSPRQGAFSGANVLTF

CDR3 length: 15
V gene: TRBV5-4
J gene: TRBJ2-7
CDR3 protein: CASSLGAGPTYEQYF

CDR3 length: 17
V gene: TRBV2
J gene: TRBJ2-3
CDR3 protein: CASSEGTGQGAGDTQYF

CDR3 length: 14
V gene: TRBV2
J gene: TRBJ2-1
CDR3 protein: CASRGGSSYNEQFF

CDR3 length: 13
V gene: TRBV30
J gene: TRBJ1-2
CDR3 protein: CAPRRVTNYGYTF

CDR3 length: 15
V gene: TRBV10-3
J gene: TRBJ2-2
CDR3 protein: CATRGTGKNTGELFF

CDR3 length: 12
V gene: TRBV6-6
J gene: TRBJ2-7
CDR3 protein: CASSPTSYEQYF

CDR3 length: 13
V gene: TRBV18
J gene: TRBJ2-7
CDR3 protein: CASSPENRVKQYF

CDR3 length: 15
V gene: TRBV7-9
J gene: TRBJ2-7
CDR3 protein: CASSPRGGETYKQYF

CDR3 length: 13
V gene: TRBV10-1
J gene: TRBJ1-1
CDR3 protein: CASRGRGGAEAFF

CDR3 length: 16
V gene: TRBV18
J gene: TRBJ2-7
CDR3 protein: CASSPPVRQGGYEQYF

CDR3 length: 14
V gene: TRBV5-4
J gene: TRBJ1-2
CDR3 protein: CASSQETGPYGYTF